Below are 5 T cell receptor beta chains sequenced from a single sample in a study of cytomegalovirus exposure and HLA in healthy donors listed by TCRdb under 2017. The library was generated by the immunoSEQ multiplex PCR assay. A mixture of 60 forward primers for TCR Vbeta segments and 13 reverse primers for TCR Jbeta segments was used in the multiplex PCR. The source is immuneACCESS, and TCRdb retained only in-frame sequences with V and J called. Part of the clones is not carried over; for the studies checked, unresolved V genes explain less than half of this, and the remainder is unexplained. The sample table shows 170,000 or so clones, and around three quarters are seen once. The ten largest clones take up around 5.4% of the sample. Sequenced sample: PBMCs. These receptors all stem from a man aged 40-55 years in good health and CMV-seronegative.

This clone came up a few times. This chain joins TRBV10-3 and TRBJ2-5; 9 nucleotides agree with TRBD1. This CDR3 contains 14 residues. Trimming at V came to 4 bases and at J to 5 bases, leaving 5 bases not matched to a gene. Germline CDR1 reads ENHRY; CDR2 reads SYGVKD. CDR3 in DNA: TGTGCCATCAGTGGGACAGGGGTGGTTGAGACCCAGTACTTC. Encoded protein: CAISGTGVVETQYF.

The rearrangement joins TRBV18 to TRBJ2-2, with D possibly matching TRBD1 (6 bases). The CDR3 is made up of 16 amino acids. V lost 3 bases, J lost 1 base, and 12 bases lay in between. Germline loops: CDR1 KGHSH, CDR2 LQKENI. The CDR3 reads CASSPSGAQNTGELFF. DNA for the CDR3: TGTGCCAGCTCACCCTCAGGGGCCCAGAACACCGGGGAGCTGTTTTTT.

Turning to this clone: Within the sample, other DNA sequences also encode this same CDR3. The chain employs TRBV7-9 and TRBJ2-7; D is unresolved. The CDR3 has 12 residues. Trimming removed 1 base at V and 4 bases at J, with 5 bases between. Germline V CDR1 and CDR2: SEHNR, FQNEAQ (reference sequence). This CDR3 is CASSLGSYEQYF. CDR3 coding DNA: TGTGCCAGCAGCTTAGGTTCGTACGAGCAGTACTTC.

The chain recombines TRBV7-8 with TRBJ1-3, with 9 nucleotides matching TRBD1. Germline values: CDR1 SGHVS, CDR2 FQNEAQ. The V and J ends lost 4 bases and 4 bases, in that order; junction bases with no gene match: 8. This CDR3 has 16 residues. This chain's CDR3 is CASSYVQGAAGNTIYF. The CDR3 region has the DNA TGTGCCAGCAGCTACGTACAGGGGGCTGCAGGAAACACCATATATTTT.

V is TRBV6-1 and J is TRBJ2-3; D gene uncertain. The CDR3 extends over 16 amino acids. CDR1 and CDR2 from the germline V gene are MNHNS and SASEGT. V was shortened by 2 bases and J by 4 bases, with 16 bases between the two germline ends. The CDR3 DNA reads as TGTGCCAGCAGTGAAAATTCAGTGTCAGTCTCAGATACGCAGTATTTT. It encodes CASSENSVSVSDTQYF.